A single sample is the source of the 24 T cell receptor beta chains below, sequenced in a study of post-analysis software for immune sequencing data (dated by TCRdb to between 2015 and 2017). Beyond this particular receptor, the publication reports: Four or five TRBV segments, including TRBV5-6, TRBV5-1 and TRBV20-1, were significantly more frequent in patients than controls.

The library was produced with PCR. Data came from an Illumina HiSeq 2500. To reduce PCR and sequencing biases, unique molecular identifiers were built into the TCR beta cDNA libraries. TCRdb itself trimmed the public reads at Q25 with fastp, ran MiXCR and retained productive beta chains. Here each entry gathers all rows of one CDR3 protein and keeps the most common genes and DNA. For this sample the table gives 740,000 or so distinct CDR3 sequences, of which 53% were detected only once. Approximately 4.5% of the sample goes to the ten largest clones. Antigens of these TCRs are unknown. The sequencing input was blood. These receptor sequences come from a girl aged 5 to 17 with multiple sclerosis.

The rearrangement uses TRBV6-5 and TRBJ2-1; D is tentatively TRBD1 or TRBD2 (5 bases each). CDR3 size: 15 residues. Germline V gene sequence: CDR1 MNHEY, CDR2 SVGAGI. V lost 7 bases and J 7 bases, leaving 20 bases between the germline ends. Here the CDR3 DNA reads TGTGCCAGCACCAACTCCCGGGACCCCGATAATGAGCAGTTCTTC. Its protein is CASTNSRDPDNEQFF.

This chain links TRBV6-1 with TRBJ1-5; tentatively, D is TRBD1 (6 bases). The germline V gene encodes CDR1 MNHNS and CDR2 SASEGT. V lost 0 bases and J lost 5, with 11 bases in between. The length of the CDR3 is 15 residues. CDR3 sequence: CASSEAGGRDQPQHF. The CDR3 DNA reads as TGTGCCAGCAGTGAAGCAGGGGGGAGGGATCAGCCCCAGCATTTT.

The V gene is TRBV29-1, the J gene TRBJ1-1; 8 bases are a match to TRBD1. J was trimmed by 5 bases and V by 6 bases; bases with no gene match: 14. CDR3 length: 15 residues. From germline, CDR1 is SQVTM and CDR2 ANQGSEA. The CDR3 DNA reads TGCAGCGTGCAGGGGGCGCGAGGAGGGGGGACTGAAGCTTTCTTT. Its translation: CSVQGARGGGTEAFF.

This clonotype was picked up a small number of times. The chain couples TRBV10-3 to TRBJ2-7, with D unresolved. From germline, CDR1 is ENHRY and CDR2 SYGVKD. V lost 0 bases, J lost 3 bases, and 6 bases lay in between. This CDR3 comprises 13 residues. CDR3 DNA: TGTGCCATCAGTGAGTCTGAGTACTACGAGCAGTACTTC. Its protein is CAISESEYYEQYF.

This clonotype turned up a few times. This chain links TRBV5-1 with TRBJ2-2, with 10 bases that match TRBD2. Germline V gene lookup returns CDR1 SGHRS and CDR2 YFSETQ. The CDR3 is 19 residues long. V was pared by 0 bases and J by 0 bases, with 8 bases of the junction left unmatched. The CDR3 region has the DNA TGCGCCAGCAGCTTGGGATACCGGACTAGCGGATCGAACACCGGGGAGCTGTTTTTT. As protein: CASSLGYRTSGSNTGELFF.

The gene calls are TRBV18 and TRBJ2-1, with D maybe TRBD2 (6 bases). The V gene's germline CDR1 is KGHSH and CDR2 LQKENI. The CDR3 has 16 residues. V dropped 1 base and J dropped 3 bases, with 13 bases sitting between them. In nucleotides, the CDR3 is TGTGCCAGCTCACCACTCCCGGGACTGCTCTACAATGAGCAGTTCTTC. Its protein is CASSPLPGLLYNEQFF.

This clonotype was counted a single time. This chain joins TRBV20-1 and TRBJ1-4; no clear D gene. The CDR3 loop spans 13 amino acids. Germline V CDR1 and CDR2: DFQATT, SNEGSKA (reference sequence). V was cut by 6 bases and J by 5 bases, with 13 bases left in between. This chain's CDR3 is CSASPVSNEKLFF. The CDR3 DNA reads TGCAGTGCCAGCCCCGTAAGCAATGAAAAACTGTTTTTT.

CDR3 loop: CASSFMMKGSYEQYF. Written as DNA, the CDR3 is TGCGCCAGCAGCTTCATGATGAAGGGTTCCTACGAGCAGTACTTC. V gene TRBV5-1 combines with J gene TRBJ2-7; D is uncertain. V lost 2 bases and J lost 1, with 13 bases in between. The CDR3 sequence is 15 residues long. CDR1 is SGHRS and CDR2 is YFSETQ in the germline V gene.

This clonotype was observed a handful of times. V is TRBV5-1 and J is TRBJ1-4; D ambiguous. CDR3 size: 14 residues. The germline gives CDR1 SGHRS, CDR2 YFSETQ. V dropped 2 bases and J dropped 7 bases, with 12 bases sitting between them. The CDR3 DNA follows: TGCGCCAGCAGCTTATTAAATGGTGGTGAAAAACTGTTTTTT. This sequence encodes CASSLLNGGEKLFF.

The CDR3 is CRAEGPADTQYF. CDR3 nucleotide sequence: TGCAGGGCGGAGGGGCCCGCAGATACGCAGTATTTT. The chain employs TRBV20-1 and TRBJ2-3, with D possibly matching TRBD2 (6 bases). Germline loops: CDR1 DFQATT, CDR2 SNEGSKA (reference sequence). There are 12 residues in the CDR3.

This clonotype has only a few counts. The rearrangement uses TRBV9 and TRBJ2-7; D is undetermined. The CDR3 contains 13 residues. V was trimmed by 0 bases and J by 2 bases, leaving 6 bases between them. Looked up from germline, CDR1 is SGDLS and CDR2 is YYNGEE. DNA for the CDR3: TGTGCCAGCAGCGTAGACACTACCTACGAGCAGTACTTC. Translated, it gives CASSVDTTYEQYF.

In this sample, this clonotype turned up a few times. The chain is built from TRBV20-1 and TRBJ2-7; D could derive from TRBD1 or TRBD2 (5 bases each). Germline assignment: CDR1 DFQATT and CDR2 SNEGSKA (reference sequence). V was trimmed by 3 bases and J by 3 bases, leaving 18 bases between them. The CDR3 has 15 residues. The CDR3 reads CSARDRGRSIYEQYF. CDR3 nucleotides: TGCAGTGCTAGGGATAGGGGACGATCGATCTACGAGCAGTACTTC.

V and J are TRBV12-3 or TRBV12-4 and TRBJ2-7, with D maybe TRBD2 (5 bases). The J call could be wrong; TRBJ2-5 is a better fit for the DNA end. The CDR3 extends over 15 amino acids. The CDR3 here is CASSFRPELGETQYF. Written as DNA, the CDR3 is TGTGCCAGCAGTTTTCGGCCGGAACTAGGGGAGACCCAGTACTTC.

The chain links TRBV7-2 to TRBJ1-4; TRBD1 might be the D (6 bases). Looked up from germline, CDR1 is SGHTA and CDR2 is FQGNSA. The length of the CDR3 is 18 residues. Trimming took 4 bases from V and 3 from J, leaving 21 bases between them. The CDR3 sequence: CASSSQPGGRSANEKLFF. CDR3 coding DNA: TGTGCCAGCAGCTCGCAACCCGGGGGGCGCTCAGCTAATGAAAAACTGTTTTTT.

This clonotype has only one observation. The genes are TRBV27 and TRBJ2-7; 11 bases match TRBD2. Looked up from germline, CDR1 is MNHEY and CDR2 is SMNVEV (reference sequence). The CDR3 is 17 residues long. V lost 2 bases and J lost 0; bases outside the gene matches: 6. The CDR3 protein is CASSLKTSGILSYEQYF. Here the CDR3 DNA reads TGTGCCAGCAGTTTAAAGACTAGCGGGATTCTCTCCTACGAGCAGTACTTC.

This clonotype was recorded a few times. The chain couples TRBV4-1 to TRBJ2-7, with 9 bases matching TRBD1. Germline V gene lookup returns CDR1 MGHRA and CDR2 YSYEKL. This CDR3 is 17 amino acids long. V dropped 6 bases and J dropped 4; count of bases not matched to a gene: 16. CDR3 bases: TGCGCCAGCAGGCTTAAGGGATCCGCGACAGGGGGTTACGAGCAGTACTTC. This gives the protein CASRLKGSATGGYEQYF.

This clonotype was observed a handful of times. The rearrangement joins TRBV29-1 to TRBJ1-2, with D unclear. CDR3 length: 10 residues. The V gene's germline CDR1 is SQVTM and CDR2 ANQGSEA. V lost 5 bases, J lost 8 bases, and 9 bases lay in between. The CDR3, as DNA: TGCAGCGTTTCGACTGGAGGCTACACCTTC. Protein: CSVSTGGYTF.

This chain uses TRBV7-3 with TRBJ2-5; possibly TRBD1 for D (6 bases). The closer fit of TRBJ2-7 to the DNA end suggests the J call may be wrong. The CDR3 is 14 residues long. Germline V gene lookup returns CDR1 SGHTA and CDR2 FQGTGA. Written as DNA, the CDR3 is TGTGCCAGCAGCGCCGGACAGTGGGACTACGAGCAGTACTTC. Its translation is CASSAGQWDYEQYF.

The rearrangement links TRBV6-1 to TRBJ2-1; weak D call: TRBD2 (5 bases). Germline V gene lookup returns CDR1 MNHNS and CDR2 SASEGT. The CDR3 runs to 14 residues. V was trimmed by 8 bases and J by 5 bases, leaving 16 bases between them. The CDR3 here is CASQTSQVDNEQFF. The CDR3 DNA reads as TGTGCCAGCCAAACTAGTCAGGTAGACAATGAGCAGTTCTTC.

The chain recombines TRBV11-2 with TRBJ1-1, with D uncertain. Per germline, CDR1 SGHAT and CDR2 FQNNGV. CDR3 length equals 12 residues. V was pared by 5 bases and J by 7 bases, with 11 bases between. CDR3 nucleotides: TGTGCCAGCAGCCGCTTGAAGGGTGAAGCTTTCTTT. Its protein product is CASSRLKGEAFF.

The chain is built from TRBV11-2 and TRBJ2-5; possible D gene TRBD1, 6 bases. The CDR3 sequence is 15 residues long. Germline V gene sequence: CDR1 SGHAT, CDR2 FQNNGV. Between the trimmed V and J ends, which lost 0 bases and 2 bases, there was a span of 10 bases. The CDR3 sequence is CASSLEFGQQETQYF. DNA of the CDR3: TGTGCCAGCAGCTTAGAATTCGGACAGCAAGAGACCCAGTACTTC.

This clonotype has just one count. The genes are TRBV15 and TRBJ1-4; a possible D gene is TRBD1 (6 bases). The V gene lost 1 base and the J gene lost 7 bases, with 10 bases spanning the gap. The CDR3 is 14 amino acids. CDR1 and CDR2 from the germline V gene are LNHNV and YYDKDF (reference sequence). The CDR3 nucleotides read TGTGCCACCAGCAGAGTAAGGGGGGGTGAAAAACTGTTTTTT. This encodes CATSRVRGGEKLFF.

The chain recombines TRBV10-3 with TRBJ1-2, with TRBD1 as a possible D gene (6 bases). Germline V CDR1 and CDR2: ENHRY, SYGVKD. Trimming took off 3 bases at V and 8 bases at J, with 19 bases between the two ends. This CDR3 spans 15 amino acids. The DNA for the CDR3 is TGTGCCATCAGTGAATCGGGTGGGGGGGGCCAAGGCTACACCTTC. This codes for CAISESGGGGQGYTF.

The rearrangement links TRBV20-1 to TRBJ2-3; unclear D gene. The CDR3 runs to 14 residues. Germline V lookup: CDR1 DFQATT, CDR2 SNEGSKA (reference sequence). Trimming took off 0 bases at V and 6 bases at J, with 13 bases between the two ends. The CDR3 region has the DNA TGCAGTGCTAGAGATCCGGTCCGGCTGGATACGCAGTATTTT. This sequence encodes CSARDPVRLDTQYF.